One and the same sample provided the 11 T cell receptor beta chains below, sequenced in a study of T cell responses to AZD1222 COVID-19 vaccine. TCRdb keeps only in-frame clones here, not all; method: immunoSEQ multiplex PCR. The repertoire consists of around 130,000 clones, with 85% to 90% occurring once and the leading ten covering 12%. The sequences come from peripheral blood, collected on day 0 of AZD1222 vaccination. Receptor source: an adult in good health.

This chain joins TRBV5-6 and TRBJ1-4, with D tentatively TRBD1 (6 bases). The CDR3 totals 17 residues. The germline V gene has CDR1 SGHDT and CDR2 YYEEEE. The V gene lost 4 bases and the J gene lost 0 bases, with 16 bases spanning the gap. The CDR3 bases are TGTGCCAGCAGCAAGCTGACAGGTTCTACAACTAATGAAAAACTGTTTTTT. This translates into CASSKLTGSTTNEKLFF.

This clone was detected once. The chain carries TRBV5-5 and TRBJ2-7; 10 positions match TRBD1. Looked up from germline, CDR1 is SGHKS and CDR2 is YYEKEE (reference sequence). The J segment lost 3 bases and the V segment lost 4 bases, leaving 16 bases of the junction unmatched. The CDR3 consists of 18 residues. In nucleotides, the CDR3 is TGTGCCAGCAGCCCAGCAAATACCGGGACAGGGGTTTTCTACGAGCAGTACTTC. Translating gives CASSPANTGTGVFYEQYF.

This chain uses TRBV3-1 (or the pseudogene TRBV3-2) with TRBJ2-7; 8 positions match TRBD2. V shed 3 bases and J 7 bases; nucleotides not matched to a gene: 17. Germline CDR1 is LGHDT and CDR2 is YNNKEL (reference sequence). The CDR3 length is 17 residues. The CDR3 DNA is TGTGCCAGCAGCCACCTACGGCGAGCGGGAGCCTTTCGGGAGCAGTACTTC. Residues: CASSHLRRAGAFREQYF.

This sequence joins TRBV12-3 or TRBV12-4 and TRBJ1-3; TRBD1 matches at 10 bases. With V trimmed by 5 bases and J by 9 bases, 4 bases remained unmatched. This CDR3 comprises 13 residues. CDR3 amino acids: CASSKGQGTTIYF. CDR3 bases: TGTGCCAGCAGTAAGGGACAGGGGACCACCATATATTTT.

The V call is TRBV7-3, the J call TRBJ1-6; no clear D gene. CDR3 length: 13 amino acids. Trimming pared 0 bases from V and 10 bases from J, leaving 7 bases between. Germline V gene lookup returns CDR1 SGHTA and CDR2 FQGTGA. CDR3 nucleotide sequence: TGTGCCAGCAGCTTAACGCTCGGGTCACCCCTCCACTTT. Residues: CASSLTLGSPLHF.

This sequence joins TRBV7-2 and TRBJ2-4; a weak D match, TRBD2 (5 bases). Germline V gene lookup returns CDR1 SGHTA and CDR2 FQGNSA. CDR3 size: 12 residues. The V and J ends lost 4 bases and 10 bases respectively, with 11 bases between them. CDR3: CASSSRTGIQYF. The CDR3 coding sequence is TGTGCCAGCAGCTCCAGGACGGGAATTCAGTACTTC.

The chain is built from TRBV4-2 and TRBJ2-1; TRBD2 is a possible D gene (5 bases). CDR1 and CDR2 from the germline V gene are LGHNA and YNFKEQ. Trimming left V 0 bases short and J 4 bases short, with 10 bases between. The CDR3 covers 15 residues. CDR3 sequence: CASSQEISAYNEQFF. For the CDR3, the DNA is TGTGCCAGCAGCCAAGAAATTAGCGCTTACAATGAGCAGTTCTTC.

This sequence joins TRBV7-2 and TRBJ2-5; D remains unclear. Germline lookup yields CDR1 SGHTA and CDR2 FQGNSA. V was shortened by 1 base and J by 0 bases, with 12 bases between the two germline ends. The CDR3 has 16 amino acids. CDR3: CASSLGSARNQETQYF. CDR3 nucleotides: TGTGCCAGCAGCTTAGGGTCCGCGCGGAACCAAGAGACCCAGTACTTC.

The chain recombines TRBV5-4 with TRBJ2-1, with 14 bases that match TRBD2. V shed 5 bases, J shed 0 bases, and the junction held 7 bases outside the gene matches. The CDR3 spans 18 residues. CDR1 is SGHNT and CDR2 is YYREEE in the germline V gene (reference sequence). The chain's CDR3 is CASRPGTSGGSSYNEQFF. Here the CDR3 DNA reads TGTGCCAGCAGACCCGGGACTAGCGGGGGCAGCTCCTACAATGAGCAGTTCTTC.

The rearrangement joins TRBV7-3 to TRBJ2-3, with TRBD1 as a possible D gene (6 bases). The ends were cut back, 3 bases at V and 6 bases at J, with 7 bases in the middle. The length of the CDR3 is 12 residues. Germline V gene lookup returns CDR1 SGHTA and CDR2 FQGTGA. CDR3 residues: CASSFRGDTQYF. Written as DNA, the CDR3 is TGTGCCAGCAGCTTCAGGGGTGATACGCAGTATTTT.

V and J are TRBV13 and TRBJ1-3, with 9 nucleotides matching TRBD1. The CDR3 covers 17 residues. CDR1 and CDR2 (germline): PRHDT, FYEKMQ (reference sequence). Germline trimming cut 5 bases from V and 0 bases from J; bases unmatched to any gene: 8. This CDR3 reads CASSPAVGQGSGNTIYF. The CDR3 region has the DNA TGTGCCAGCAGCCCGGCTGTGGGACAGGGCTCTGGAAACACCATATATTTT.